These 32 T cell receptor beta chains came from one sample sequenced in a study of shared clonotypes between healthy human individuals. Measured with immunoSEQ multiplex PCR; TCRdb has only the in-frame clones, and not every one. The sample consists of 95,000 to 120,000 clones, more than 65% of them appearing once. Sequenced sample: memory CD8+ T cells sorted from blood. Subset meaning: CD45RO+ cells pooled with CCR7-negative TemRA cells. All receptors come from a young woman in good health.

The chain has TRBV19 and TRBJ1-2; perhaps TRBD1 as D (5 bases). Trimming shortened V by 3 bases and J by 2 bases, and 13 bases separated the two germline ends. The germline CDR1 and CDR2 sequences are LNHDA and SQIVND (reference sequence). This CDR3 has 15 amino acids. As DNA, the CDR3 is TGTGCCAGTAGTATCGAGCCGGGGACGAACTATGGCTACACCTTC. As protein: CASSIEPGTNYGYTF.

CDR3 coding DNA: TGTGCCAGTAGAGGGAGGGGATGGTCTGAAGCTTTCTTT. Amino acid sequence: CASRGRGWSEAFF. This chain connects TRBV19 to TRBJ1-1; a weak D match, TRBD1 (5 bases). Germline CDR1 reads LNHDA; CDR2 reads SQIVND (reference sequence). The CDR3 has 13 amino acids. With 6 bases removed from V and 6 bases from J, the gap between germline ends came to 14 bases.

The chain employs TRBV6-5 and TRBJ1-2; no firm D call. Germline lookup yields CDR1 MNHEY and CDR2 SVGAGI. Trimming removed 7 bases at V and 1 base at J, with 13 bases between. The CDR3 runs 14 residues. CDR3 sequence: CASTPDSRNYGYTF. As DNA, the CDR3 is TGTGCCAGCACGCCGGACTCACGTAACTATGGCTACACCTTC.

This chain uses TRBV5-4 with TRBJ2-2; no firm D call. The CDR3 covers 12 residues. The germline gives CDR1 SGHNT, CDR2 YYREEE (reference sequence). Trimming pared 0 bases from V and 8 bases from J, leaving 5 bases between. In nucleotides, the CDR3 is TGTGCCAGCAGCTTGGAGTGGGGGGAGCTGTTTTTT. Its translation: CASSLEWGELFF.

The chain employs TRBV27 and TRBJ2-7; D gene ambiguous. This CDR3 is built from 11 residues. V was clipped by 3 bases and J by 4 bases, with 4 bases between them. Germline CDR1 MNHEY, CDR2 SMNVEV (reference sequence). CDR3 residues: CASSFHYEQYF. In DNA form, the CDR3 reads TGTGCCAGCAGTTTCCATTACGAGCAGTACTTC.

J is TRBJ1-2 and V is TRBV6-4; the match to TRBD1 covers 7 bases. Germline CDR1 reads MRHNA; CDR2 reads SNTAGT. Trimming cost V 4 bases and J 4 bases; bases outside gene matches: 3. There are 13 residues in the CDR3. The CDR3 sequence is CASSASGGYGYTF. The CDR3 bases are TGTGCCAGCAGTGCATCAGGGGGCTATGGCTACACCTTC.

The chain combines TRBV28 with TRBJ1-1; TRBD1 matches at 12 bases. Germline V lookup: CDR1 MDHEN, CDR2 SYDVKM. J was trimmed by 6 bases and V by 9 bases; bases with no gene match: 11. The CDR3 sequence is 15 residues long. CDR3 amino acids: CASPGQGALYAEAFF. As DNA, the CDR3 is TGTGCCAGTCCGGGACAGGGGGCTCTTTACGCTGAAGCTTTCTTT.

V is TRBV6-1 and J is TRBJ2-3; the D call may be TRBD1 or TRBD2 (5 bases each). Germline assignment: CDR1 MNHNS and CDR2 SASEGT. With 8 bases removed from V and 4 bases from J, the gap between germline ends came to 16 bases. The CDR3 has 14 residues. This CDR3 is CASSEGQGADTQYF. CDR3 in DNA: TGTGCCAGCTCTGAGGGCCAGGGAGCAGATACGCAGTATTTT.

This clone has ten or more counts. The chain is built from TRBV6-1 and TRBJ1-5; 7 bases fit TRBD1. The junction had 9 bases not matched to a gene; V was cut back by 1 base and J by 3 bases. CDR3 length: 17 amino acids. Germline CDR1 reads MNHNS; CDR2 reads SASEGT. CDR3 in DNA: TGTGCCAGCAGTGAAGACAGGGGACGGCACAACAATCAGCCCCAGCATTTT. This encodes CASSEDRGRHNNQPQHF.

This chain connects TRBV2 to TRBJ2-1; D may match TRBD1 or TRBD2 (7 bases each). The germline V and J ends were trimmed by 5 bases and 9 bases, with 11 bases remaining between them. This CDR3 spans 12 amino acids. CDR1 is SNHLY, CDR2 FYNNEI, per germline. This CDR3 is CASSPGGAEQFF. The CDR3 DNA reads as TGTGCCAGCAGTCCAGGGGGGGCTGAGCAGTTCTTC.

This clone was seen a few times. The chain couples TRBV11-2 to TRBJ2-2; no reliable D call. V dropped 5 bases and J dropped 10 bases, with 14 bases sitting between them. The CDR3 runs 13 residues. The germline CDR1 and CDR2 sequences are SGHAT and FQNNGV. In DNA form, the CDR3 reads TGTGCCAGCAGCCCAGCTTTGTTGACGGAGCTGTTTTTT. This codes for CASSPALLTELFF.

This clone was seen a few times. The chain combines TRBV28 with TRBJ1-5; TRBD1 is a possible D gene (5 bases). The CDR3 contains 18 residues. Germline loops: CDR1 MDHEN, CDR2 SYDVKM. The V gene lost 4 bases and the J gene lost 0 bases, with 19 bases spanning the gap. Here the CDR3 reads CASSSAQDIHYSNQPQHF. The CDR3 nucleotides read TGTGCCAGCAGTTCCGCCCAGGACATCCACTATAGCAATCAGCCCCAGCATTTT. Looking up the rest from reference TRBV28 and TRBJ1-5 gives the full variable domain: DVKVTQSSRYLVKRTGEKVFLECVQDMDHENMFWYRQDPGLGLRLIYFSYDVKMKEKGDIPEGYSVSREKKERFSLILESASTNQTSMYLCASSSAQDIHYSNQPQHFGDGTRLSIL.

This clone came up many times. The CDR3 nucleotides are TGCGCCAGCAGCCTTCTAGTTCGGGGTGAGCAGTTCTTC. As protein: CASSLLVRGEQFF. The genes are TRBV4-1 and TRBJ2-1; D perhaps matches TRBD2 (5 bases). Germline CDR1 and CDR2: MGHRA and YSYEKL. Deletions cut 4 bases from V and 9 bases from J, with 13 bases between. The CDR3 totals 13 residues.

On this clone: The same CDR3 can be traced to other DNA sequences in this sample. The chain carries TRBV6-6 and TRBJ2-3; D remains unclear. The CDR3 covers 12 residues. The V end was cut by 2 bases, the J end by 6 bases, with 6 bases between. The V gene's germline CDR1 is MNHNY and CDR2 SVGAGI (reference sequence). The CDR3 spells CASSYGPDTQYF. In DNA form, the CDR3 reads TGTGCCAGCAGTTACGGGCCTGATACGCAGTATTTT.

The chain recombines TRBV10-3 with TRBJ2-1, with TRBD2 identical over 9 bases. This CDR3 region has 16 residues. CDR1 is ENHRY, CDR2 SYGVKD, per germline. With 4 bases clipped from V and 6 bases from J, the junction kept 10 bases outside the gene matches. CDR3 sequence (DNA): TGTGCCATCAGTGTATTAGGACTAGCGCCAATCAATGAGCAGTTCTTC. The encoded protein is CAISVLGLAPINEQFF.

This clone was recorded a few times. V usage is TRBV5-4 and J usage is TRBJ1-1, with D tentatively TRBD1 (6 bases). The germline CDR1 and CDR2 sequences are SGHNT and YYREEE (reference sequence). The CDR3 runs to 14 residues. V was clipped by 4 bases and J by 1 base, with 11 bases between them. CDR3 residues: CASSQNRENTEAFF. The CDR3 DNA sequence: TGTGCCAGCAGCCAAAACAGGGAGAACACTGAAGCTTTCTTT.

This clone was observed a few times. The chain has TRBV7-2 and TRBJ2-7; D ambiguous. The germline V gene encodes CDR1 SGHTA and CDR2 FQGNSA. There are 12 residues in the CDR3. V lost 5 bases to trimming and J lost 4 bases, with 9 bases between them. The CDR3 DNA follows: TGTGCCAGCAGCCTGGTGGTATACGAGCAGTACTTC. Its translation is CASSLVVYEQYF.

The chain uses TRBV7-9 and TRBJ1-1; D might be TRBD1 (5 bases). Germline V gene lookup returns CDR1 SEHNR and CDR2 FQNEAQ (reference sequence). V was pared by 1 base and J by 6 bases, with 21 bases between. CDR3 length equals 17 residues. The DNA of the CDR3 is TGTGCCAGCAGCTTAGTTGGGGGGACCCCCAGGCTCTCTGAAGCTTTCTTT. Encoded protein: CASSLVGGTPRLSEAFF.

V is TRBV7-6 and J is TRBJ2-6; D is uncertain. Germline V gene data show CDR1 as SGHVS and CDR2 as FNYEAQ. The CDR3 consists of 17 residues. The ends were cut back, 0 bases at V and 5 bases at J, with 14 bases in the middle. The chain's CDR3 is CASSLAISQSRANVLTF. CDR3 coding DNA: TGTGCCAGCAGCTTAGCCATCTCACAAAGTCGGGCCAACGTCCTGACTTTC.

In its sample, this clone was seen a few times. The V and J genes are TRBV10-3 and TRBJ2-3, with D possibly being TRBD2 (7 bases). Germline V gene lookup returns CDR1 ENHRY and CDR2 SYGVKD. The CDR3 is 17 amino acids. Trimming stripped 4 bases from V and 6 bases from J, with 23 bases between. The CDR3, as DNA: TGTGCCATCAGTGCTCGGTTGTTGCGGGAGCAGGGGGATACGCAGTATTTT. As protein: CAISARLLREQGDTQYF.

The chain recombines TRBV5-4 with TRBJ1-6, with D unclear. V lost 4 bases and J lost 7, with 12 bases in between. The germline V gene encodes CDR1 SGHNT and CDR2 YYREEE (reference sequence). The CDR3 runs to 14 residues. CDR3 in DNA: TGTGCCAGCAGCGGCACCCGGGAGAATTCACCCCTCCACTTT. As protein: CASSGTRENSPLHF. Full variable domain (missing parts from reference TRBV5-4 and TRBJ1-6): ETGVTQSPTHLIKTRGQQVTLRCSSQSGHNTVSWYQQALGQGPQFIFQYYREEENGRGNFPPRFSGLQFPNYSSELNVNALELDDSALYLCASSGTRENSPLHFGNGTRLTVT.

CDR3 loop: CASMREVYEQYF. The CDR3, as DNA: TGCGCCAGCATGCGGGAGGTCTACGAGCAGTACTTC. The gene calls are TRBV10-2 and TRBJ2-7; 8 bases match TRBD2. The CDR3 contains 12 residues. Germline assignment: CDR1 WSHSY and CDR2 SAAADI. V was pared by 7 bases and J by 3 bases, with 2 bases of the junction left unmatched.

CDR3 sequence: CASSNVVTGDGYTF. In DNA, the CDR3 is TGTGCCAGTAGTAACGTCGTGACAGGGGATGGCTACACCTTC. V is TRBV19 and J is TRBJ1-2; TRBD1 matches at 8 bases. V gave up 4 bases and J gave up 6 bases; unmatched junction bases: 7. CDR1 is LNHDA and CDR2 is SQIVND in the germline V gene (reference sequence). The CDR3 length is 14 residues.

The J gene is TRBJ1-3, the V gene TRBV5-1; D remains ambiguous. The germline V and J ends were trimmed by 0 bases and 1 base, with 11 bases remaining between them. The CDR3 length is 16 residues. The V gene's germline CDR1 is SGHRS and CDR2 YFSETQ. The CDR3: CASSLGLGMSGNTIYF. For the CDR3, the DNA is TGCGCCAGCAGCTTGGGGCTGGGGATGTCTGGAAACACCATATATTTT.

The chain combines TRBV28 with TRBJ2-7; 8 bases are a match to TRBD1. V lost 2 bases to trimming and J lost 5 bases; unmatched junction nucleotides: 14. Germline lookup yields CDR1 MDHEN and CDR2 SYDVKM. This CDR3 has 17 amino acids. The CDR3 here is CASSLIPEQGVPHEQYF. In DNA, the CDR3 is TGTGCCAGCAGTTTAATACCTGAACAGGGGGTCCCTCACGAGCAGTACTTC. The whole variable domain, remainder taken from reference TRBV28 and TRBJ2-7, is DVKVTQSSRYLVKRTGEKVFLECVQDMDHENMFWYRQDPGLGLRLIYFSYDVKMKEKGDIPEGYSVSREKKERFSLILESASTNQTSMYLCASSLIPEQGVPHEQYFGPGTRLTVT.

This sequence joins TRBV5-6 and TRBJ2-1, with TRBD2 identical over 9 bases. Germline trimming cut 2 bases from V and 5 bases from J; bases unmatched to any gene: 11. CDR1 and CDR2 from the germline V gene are SGHDT and YYEEEE. This CDR3 spans 17 amino acids. Here the CDR3 DNA reads TGTGCCAGCAGCTTTGAAGCCGGACTAGCGTCTAACAATGAGCAGTTCTTC. This translates into CASSFEAGLASNNEQFF. Full variable domain (remainder filled in from reference TRBV5-6 and TRBJ2-1): DAGVTQSPTHLIKTRGQQVTLRCSPKSGHDTVSWYQQALGQGPQFIFQYYEEEERQRGNFPDRFSGHQFPNYSSELNVNALLLGDSALYLCASSFEAGLASNNEQFFGPGTRLTVL.

This clone was seen a single time. The chain combines TRBV6-4 with TRBJ2-1; TRBD1 matches at 7 bases. The V segment lost 2 bases and the J segment 5 bases; nucleotides outside the gene matches: 0. The germline V gene encodes CDR1 MRHNA and CDR2 SNTAGT. The CDR3 has 13 amino acids. The CDR3 loop reads CASSDRGHNEQFF. The CDR3 DNA follows: TGTGCCAGCAGTGACAGGGGGCACAATGAGCAGTTCTTC.

The chain recombines TRBV18 with TRBJ1-2, with a possible D match to TRBD1 (5 bases). In germline, CDR1 is KGHSH, CDR2 LQKENI. This CDR3 region has 14 residues. Trimming shortened V by 4 bases and J by 1 base, and 10 bases separated the two germline ends. For the CDR3, the DNA is TGTGCCAGCTCACGGGAGACAGTTAACTATGGCTACACCTTC. As protein: CASSRETVNYGYTF.

This chain connects TRBV5-8 to TRBJ1-5; no firm D call. This CDR3 comprises 14 residues. Trimming left V 2 bases short and J 3 bases short, with 9 bases between. Germline V lookup: CDR1 SGHTS, CDR2 YDEGEE. CDR3 region: CASSFPGSNQPQHF. DNA for the CDR3: TGTGCCAGCAGCTTCCCCGGCTCCAATCAGCCCCAGCATTTT.

The chain links TRBV28 to TRBJ2-5; possibly TRBD1 for D (5 bases). The CDR3 is 16 amino acids. Germline V gene data show CDR1 as MDHEN and CDR2 as SYDVKM. V dropped 6 bases and J dropped 2 bases, with 19 bases sitting between them. The CDR3 DNA reads as TGTGCCAGCAGCTTAGGGTTTCCAGGGTGGCAAGAGACCCAGTACTTC. Its protein is CASSLGFPGWQETQYF. Filled out from reference TRBV28 and TRBJ2-5, the complete variable domain reads DVKVTQSSRYLVKRTGEKVFLECVQDMDHENMFWYRQDPGLGLRLIYFSYDVKMKEKGDIPEGYSVSREKKERFSLILESASTNQTSMYLCASSLGFPGWQETQYFGPGTRLLVL.

Remarks on this clone: This may stem from a read error, because a much larger clone lies one nucleotide away. The chain combines TRBV27 with TRBJ2-5; D unresolved. The DNA end is more similar to TRBJ2-7, so the J call may be wrong. The CDR3 has 10 residues. CDR1 is MNHEY, CDR2 SMNVEV, per germline (reference sequence). The CDR3 loop reads CASSPYEQYF. CDR3 DNA sequence: TGTGCCAGCAGTCCATACGAGCAGTACTTC.

This chain uses TRBV6-6 with TRBJ2-7; D call uncertain. Germline loops: CDR1 MNHNY, CDR2 SVGAGI (reference sequence). This CDR3 region has 14 residues. The V end lost 3 bases, the J end lost 3 bases, and 12 bases lay between the germline ends. CDR3 amino acids: CASSYRDRGYEQYF. The DNA of the CDR3 is TGTGCCAGCAGTTATCGCGATCGCGGCTACGAGCAGTACTTC.